What follows describes a single T cell receptor beta chain. These data originate in a study of shared clonotypes between healthy human individuals. Repertoires were generated with immunoSEQ multiplex PCR, while TCRdb's copy carries only in-frame clones and drops some. The sample lists approximately 1,500,000 clones, about 96% occurring once. The material sequenced was naive CD4+ T cells sorted from blood. As to subset: CD45RA+ positively selected. The receptor was isolated from a man aged 30-40 years in good health.

CDR3 sequence: CASPRGAGELFF. CDR3 DNA sequence: TGTGCCTCCCCGAGGGGGGCCGGGGAGCTGTTTTTT. This sequence joins TRBV30 and TRBJ2-2; D may be TRBD1 or TRBD2 (6 bases each). Per germline, CDR1 GTSNPN and CDR2 SVGIG (reference sequence). The V end was cut by 7 bases, the J end by 6 bases, with 12 bases between. The CDR3 extends over 12 amino acids.